The T cell receptor beta chain under discussion was sequenced for a study of human versus mouse CDR3 diversity and MHC coevolution. Profiled with immunoSEQ multiplex PCR; TCRdb holds only in-frame clones, not every one. The sample shows just under 60,000 clones, roughly 93% of them seen only once. The CDR3 loop spans 11 amino acids. Germline V lookup: CDR1 MNHNS, CDR2 SASEGT. V lost 7 bases to trimming and J lost 3 bases, with 7 bases between them. Study-wide results and limits: Human CDR3s averaged more deletions and insertions than mouse CDR3s.

As regards this clone: Antigen: not known.

The chain links TRBV6-1 to TRBJ2-7; D is unclear. The material sequenced was naive CD4+ T cells from blood. Subset: CD45RO-negative CD62L-positive naive CD4 T cells. The source of this sequence is a person between 55 and 70 years old in good health. The CDR3 region is CASKESYEQYF. The CDR3, as DNA: TGTGCCAGCAAGGAGAGCTACGAGCAGTACTTC.